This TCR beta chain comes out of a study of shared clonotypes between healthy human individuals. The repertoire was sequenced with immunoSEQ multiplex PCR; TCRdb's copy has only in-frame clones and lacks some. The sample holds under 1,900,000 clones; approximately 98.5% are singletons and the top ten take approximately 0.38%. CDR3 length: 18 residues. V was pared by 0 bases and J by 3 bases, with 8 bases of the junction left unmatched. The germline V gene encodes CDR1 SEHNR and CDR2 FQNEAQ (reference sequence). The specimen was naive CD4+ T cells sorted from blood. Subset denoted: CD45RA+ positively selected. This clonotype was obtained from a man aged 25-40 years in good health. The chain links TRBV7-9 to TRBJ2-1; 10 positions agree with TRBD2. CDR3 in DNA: TGTGCCAGCAGCTTAGCGCGTAGCGGGAGGCTCGGCTACAATGAGCAGTTCTTC. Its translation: CASSLARSGRLGYNEQFF. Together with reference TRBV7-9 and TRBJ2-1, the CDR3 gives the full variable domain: DTGVSQNPRHKITKRGQNVTFRCDPISEHNRLYWYRQTLGQGPEFLTYFQNEAQLEKSRLLSDRFSAERPKGSFSTLEIQRTEQGDSAMYLCASSLARSGRLGYNEQFFGPGTRLTVL.